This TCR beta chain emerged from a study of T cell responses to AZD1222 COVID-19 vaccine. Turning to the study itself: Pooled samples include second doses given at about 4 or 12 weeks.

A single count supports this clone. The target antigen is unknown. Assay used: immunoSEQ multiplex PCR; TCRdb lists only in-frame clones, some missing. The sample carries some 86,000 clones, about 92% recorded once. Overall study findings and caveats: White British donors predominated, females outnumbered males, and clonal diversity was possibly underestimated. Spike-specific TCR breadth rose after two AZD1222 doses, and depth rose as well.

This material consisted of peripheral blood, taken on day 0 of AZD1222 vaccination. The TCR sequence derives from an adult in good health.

This CDR3 reads CASSLTTQNTEAFF. The CDR3 nucleotides are TGCGCCAGCAGCTTGACTACACAGAACACTGAAGCTTTCTTT. V is TRBV5-1 and J is TRBJ1-1; no clear D gene. The V end lost 1 base, the J end lost 1 base, and 8 bases lay between the germline ends. The CDR3 extends over 14 amino acids. Germline values: CDR1 SGHRS, CDR2 YFSETQ.